These 18 T cell receptor beta chains were sequenced from one sample in a study of cytomegalovirus exposure and HLA in healthy donors. This table comes from immunoSEQ multiplex PCR, and its TCRdb copy is limited to in-frame clones, with some not included. Counted here are some 150,000 clones, 65% to 90% occurring once; the ten biggest clones make up around 24%. The sample comprised PBMCs. The receptors come from a man in his late teens or twenties in good health and CMV-seropositive.

This chain links TRBV11-2 with TRBJ2-3; 9 bases agree with TRBD2. With 3 bases clipped from V and 5 bases from J, the junction kept 6 bases outside the gene matches. CDR1 SGHAT and CDR2 FQNNGV come from the germline V gene. This CDR3 spans 15 amino acids. In DNA form, the CDR3 reads TGTGCCAGCAGCTTTGGGCTAGCGGGGCAAGATACGCAGTATTTT. Translation: CASSFGLAGQDTQYF.

V and J are TRBV7-9 and TRBJ1-1, with 10 positions matching TRBD1. The CDR3 covers 13 residues. Germline values: CDR1 SEHNR, CDR2 FQNEAQ (reference sequence). Trimming took 6 bases from V and 5 from J; bases not matched to a gene: 3. The CDR3 here is CASRDRGETEAFF. CDR3 bases: TGTGCCAGCAGGGACAGGGGGGAGACTGAAGCTTTCTTT.

This rearrangement joins TRBV30 to TRBJ1-2; TRBD1 matches 7 bases. From germline, CDR1 is GTSNPN and CDR2 SVGIG (reference sequence). The CDR3 extends over 16 amino acids. V was pared by 0 bases and J by 4 bases, with 11 bases of the junction left unmatched. The CDR3 here is CAWSVPRKGASYGYTF. In DNA, the CDR3 is TGTGCCTGGAGTGTACCTAGGAAGGGGGCGAGCTATGGCTACACCTTC.

The V gene is TRBV10-1, the J gene TRBJ1-1; 12 bases match TRBD1. The J segment lost 3 bases and the V segment lost 6 bases, leaving 11 bases of the junction unmatched. This CDR3 spans 17 amino acids. Germline CDR1 and CDR2: WNHNN and SYGVQD (reference sequence). For the CDR3, the DNA is TGCGCCAGCAGCGGGGCAGGGGACAGGGGGCGGTACACTGAAGCTTTCTTT. Its translation: CASSGAGDRGRYTEAFF.

As to this clone: The identical CDR3 is also encoded by other nucleotide sequences in the sample. V and J are TRBV4-1 and TRBJ1-5; D is undetermined. V lost 1 base and J lost 0, with 16 bases in between. The CDR3 runs to 18 residues. CDR1 MGHRA and CDR2 YSYEKL come from the germline V gene. CDR3 sequence (DNA): TGCGCCAGCAGCCAAGGGGCCTTGAGGGTTGGTAGCAATCAGCCCCAGCATTTT. Translated: CASSQGALRVGSNQPQHF.

CDR3 sequence (DNA): TGTGCCAGTAGCTTAGACAGGGATAGTAATCAGCCCCAGCATTTT. As protein: CASSLDRDSNQPQHF. The V and J genes are TRBV19 and TRBJ1-5; 7 nucleotides align to TRBD1. J was trimmed by 4 bases and V by 6 bases; bases with no gene match: 9. Germline V gene lookup returns CDR1 LNHDA and CDR2 SQIVND (reference sequence). The CDR3 runs to 15 residues. Based on the CDR3 plus reference TRBV19 and TRBJ1-5, the full variable domain is DGGITQSPKYLFRKEGQNVTLSCEQNLNHDAMYWYRQDPGQGLRLIYYSQIVNDFQKGDIAEGYSVSREKKESFPLTVTSAQKNPTAFYLCASSLDRDSNQPQHFGDGTRLSIL.

The gene calls are TRBV5-1 and TRBJ1-1, with TRBD1 identical over 7 bases. V was clipped by 4 bases and J by 0 bases; unmatched bases: 3. CDR1 and CDR2 from the germline V gene are SGHRS and YFSETQ. This CDR3 is built from 14 residues. CDR3 region: CASSPTGVNTEAFF. In nucleotides, the CDR3 is TGCGCCAGCAGCCCAACAGGGGTGAACACTGAAGCTTTCTTT. Using reference TRBV5-1 and TRBJ1-1 for the parts outside the CDR3, the full variable domain is KAGVTQTPRYLIKTRGQQVTLSCSPISGHRSVSWYQQTPGQGLQFLFEYFSETQRNKGNFPGRFSGRQFSNSRSEMNVSTLELGDSALYLCASSPTGVNTEAFFGQGTRLTVV.

In this sample, this clone turned up a few times. The chain is built from TRBV27 and TRBJ2-1; maybe TRBD2 (5 bases). The ends were cut back, 2 bases at V and 8 bases at J, with 19 bases in the middle. CDR1 is MNHEY, CDR2 SMNVEV, per germline (reference sequence). The CDR3 has 16 residues. CDR3 in amino acids: CASSLKLARGVDEQFF. The CDR3 DNA reads TGTGCCAGCAGTTTAAAGTTAGCGAGAGGTGTGGATGAGCAGTTCTTC.

The chain links TRBV6-1 to TRBJ2-1, with 7 bases lining up with TRBD1. V gave up 4 bases and J gave up 0 bases; unmatched junction bases: 12. Germline CDR1 and CDR2: MNHNS and SASEGT. This CDR3 is built from 18 residues. The CDR3, as DNA: TGTGCCAGCAGTGGCAACCTAGGGGGCCCCAGCTCCTACAATGAGCAGTTCTTC. It codes for CASSGNLGGPSSYNEQFF.

V and J are TRBV30 and TRBJ1-2; D unclear. The CDR3 length is 14 residues. Germline V lookup: CDR1 GTSNPN, CDR2 SVGIG (reference sequence). V was pared by 2 bases and J by 7 bases, with 17 bases between. The CDR3 nucleotides are TGTGCCTGGAGTCCGGGTCCGACTACCTTTGGCTACACCTTC. Translated: CAWSPGPTTFGYTF.

The chain combines TRBV2 with TRBJ1-5; tentative D call: TRBD1 (6 bases). The CDR3 consists of 15 residues. The V gene's germline CDR1 is SNHLY and CDR2 FYNNEI. Trimming pared 4 bases from V and 3 bases from J, leaving 13 bases between. CDR3 DNA sequence: TGTGCCAGCAGTGCGCAACAGGGCAACAATCAGCCCCAGCATTTT. Protein product: CASSAQQGNNQPQHF.

The chain joins TRBV6-1 to TRBJ1-4, with TRBD1 identical over 9 bases. CDR3 length: 13 amino acids. Germline-derived CDR1 and CDR2 are MNHNS and SASEGT. V trimming: 8 bases; J trimming: 10 bases; junction bases outside the gene matches: 8. This CDR3 is CASATGGRVKLFF. The CDR3 region has the DNA TGTGCCAGCGCGACAGGGGGAAGGGTAAAACTGTTTTTT.

About this clone itself: An end of the junction does not agree with germline; a read error may underlie this. This chain connects TRBV6-5 to TRBJ2-7; TRBD1 agrees at 7 bases. The CDR3 length is 14 residues. Germline V gives CDR1 MNHEY, CDR2 SVGAGI. CDR3 coding DNA: TGTGCCAGCAGGGATCCTCGGACAGGAGCAGTGAAGGACTTC. Its translation is CASRDPRTGAVKDF.

The genes are TRBV5-1 and TRBJ1-2; D might be TRBD1 (5 bases). Trimming took off 0 bases at V and 4 bases at J, with 13 bases between the two ends. Germline lookup yields CDR1 SGHRS and CDR2 YFSETQ. The CDR3 is 15 amino acids. The DNA of the CDR3 is TGCGCCAGCAGCTTGGCCGGGACTGTTTCCTATGGCTACACCTTC. This translates into CASSLAGTVSYGYTF.

The chain is built from TRBV5-1 and TRBJ2-3; no clear D. The CDR3 length is 13 residues. CDR1 and CDR2 (germline): SGHRS, YFSETQ. Trimming removed 1 base at V and 2 bases at J, with 5 bases between. The CDR3 sequence: CASSLSTTDTQYF. CDR3 nucleotides: TGCGCCAGCAGCTTGTCTACCACAGATACGCAGTATTTT.

The chain couples TRBV27 to TRBJ1-2; TRBD1 agrees at 8 bases. The J segment lost 3 bases and the V segment lost 1 base, leaving 10 bases of the junction unmatched. In germline, CDR1 is MNHEY, CDR2 SMNVEV (reference sequence). The CDR3 is made up of 17 amino acids. For the CDR3, the DNA is TGTGCCAGCAGTTTATATACCGCAGGGGGCCTTTACTATGGCTACACCTTC. Encoded protein: CASSLYTAGGLYYGYTF.

The gene calls are TRBV7-9 and TRBJ2-2, with TRBD1 matching over 9 bases. Losses at the gene ends were 5 bases for V and 6 bases for J; bases not matched to a gene: 4. CDR3 size: 14 residues. Germline V CDR1 and CDR2: SEHNR, FQNEAQ (reference sequence). CDR3 protein: CASSRDREAGELFF. Here the CDR3 DNA reads TGTGCCAGCAGCCGGGACAGGGAAGCCGGGGAGCTGTTTTTT.

V is TRBV9 and J is TRBJ2-3; 8 bases are shared with TRBD2. Trimming removed 0 bases from V and 2 bases from J; junction bases left unmatched: 5. The CDR3 length is 16 residues. The germline CDR1 and CDR2 sequences are SGDLS and YYNGEE. CDR3: CASSVEASGLTDTQYF. The CDR3 DNA is TGTGCCAGCAGCGTAGAGGCTAGCGGGCTCACAGATACGCAGTATTTT.